These 28 T cell receptor beta chains were sequenced from one sample in a study of blood T cells in healthy people across ages. A J-beta primer mix and a sample-barcoded 5' primer were used in a second PCR of about 7 to 12 cycles. MiXCR, applied by TCRdb to the 5' RACE reads, yields one record per CDR3 protein. The table shows hundreds of thousands of distinct CDR3 sequences, with roughly two fifths occurring only once. The source material was blood. Receptors originate from a woman aged 55-70 years in good health.

The J gene is TRBJ1-1, the V gene TRBV29-1; D is uncertain. V was cut by 6 bases and J by 0 bases, with 11 bases left in between. Germline CDR1 and CDR2: SQVTM and ANQGSEA. The CDR3 is 13 amino acids. The DNA of the CDR3 is TGCAGCGTCGTTTATACCTTGAACACTGAAGCTTTCTTT. It yields the protein CSVVYTLNTEAFF.

This clonotype was found once. The chain has TRBV7-2 and TRBJ2-3; D gene unclear. Germline CDR1 and CDR2: SGHTA and FQGNSA. This CDR3 is built from 17 residues. V lost 0 bases, J lost 0 bases, and 13 bases lay in between. The CDR3 region has the DNA TGTGCCAGCAGCTTAGCCGGAGCAGTATCGAGCACAGATACGCAGTATTTT. Residues: CASSLAGAVSSTDTQYF.

This clonotype came up a few times. V usage is TRBV7-2 and J usage is TRBJ2-5, with D possibly matching TRBD2 (5 bases). Between the trimmed V and J ends, which lost 2 bases and 0 bases, there was a span of 19 bases. Germline V gives CDR1 SGHTA, CDR2 FQGNSA. The CDR3 runs to 18 residues. The DNA of the CDR3 is TGTGCCAGCAGCTTACTCTCTCGGTTGGCTAGCAACCAAGAGACCCAGTACTTC. It yields the protein CASSLLSRLASNQETQYF.

The CDR3: CASSPQAEGSYNEQYF. The CDR3 coding sequence is TGTGCCAGCTCACCACAGGCGGAGGGCTCCTACAATGAGCAGTACTTC. The chain combines TRBV18 with TRBJ2-1, with D possibly being TRBD2 (6 bases). Judging by the DNA end, TRBJ2-7 fits better; the J call may be wrong. The CDR3 is 16 amino acids. Germline V gene lookup returns CDR1 KGHSH and CDR2 LQKENI.

The chain combines TRBV7-8 with TRBJ1-2; TRBD1 might be the D (6 bases). CDR1 and CDR2 from the germline V gene are SGHVS and FQNEAQ. Between the trimmed V and J ends, which lost 5 bases and 8 bases, there was a span of 21 bases. The CDR3 runs 15 residues. This CDR3 reads CASSSTLRGAKGYTF. CDR3 sequence (DNA): TGTGCCAGCAGCAGCACACTACGGGGGGCGAAGGGCTACACCTTC.

V gene TRBV10-3 combines with J gene TRBJ1-4, with a possible D match to TRBD1 (5 bases). The V gene lost 6 bases and the J gene lost 7 bases, with 18 bases spanning the gap. In germline, CDR1 is ENHRY, CDR2 SYGVKD. This CDR3 has 15 amino acids. CDR3 in amino acids: CAISHTGSRGEKLFF. The CDR3 DNA follows: TGTGCCATCAGCCATACAGGATCCCGAGGTGAAAAACTGTTTTTT.

J is TRBJ2-1 and V is TRBV6-2 or TRBV6-3; 11 nucleotides match TRBD1. V shed 5 bases and J 6 bases; nucleotides not matched to a gene: 12. The length of the CDR3 is 17 residues. Germline lookup yields CDR1 MNHEY and CDR2 SVGEGT. The CDR3 nucleotides read TGTGCCAGCAGTACCAAGGGACAGGGGGAAATTGGCAATGAGCAGTTCTTC. Translation: CASSTKGQGEIGNEQFF.

The J gene is TRBJ2-1, the V gene TRBV27; D not certain. Germline CDR1 is MNHEY and CDR2 is SMNVEV (reference sequence). Between the trimmed V and J ends, which lost 7 bases and 4 bases, there was a span of 17 bases. The length of the CDR3 is 15 residues. As DNA, the CDR3 is TGTGCCAGCACCCTTTCGACGGCCCCTTACAATGAGCAGTTCTTC. Translated: CASTLSTAPYNEQFF.

This clonotype showed up many times. This chain connects TRBV4-3 to TRBJ2-3; 9 bases align to TRBD2. This CDR3 contains 18 residues. J gave up 2 bases and V 1 base, and 10 bases lay outside the gene matches. Germline V gene data show CDR1 as LGHNA and CDR2 as YSLEER. CDR3: CASSQVRATSGDTDTQYF. The CDR3 region has the DNA TGCGCCAGCAGCCAAGTAAGGGCGACTAGCGGAGACACAGATACGCAGTATTTT.

As regards this clonotype: A much larger clone sits a single nucleotide away, making a read error possible. The genes are TRBV7-2 and TRBJ2-7; 8 nucleotides align to TRBD2. CDR3 length: 15 amino acids. V lost 5 bases to trimming and J lost 2 bases; unmatched junction nucleotides: 8. Germline V gene lookup returns CDR1 SGHTA and CDR2 FQGNSA. The DNA of the CDR3 is TGTGCCAGCAGCCCAAAAAGCGGGGGACCCTACGAGCAGTACTTC. Translated: CASSPKSGGPYEQYF.

This clonotype turned up a few times. This chain links TRBV19 with TRBJ2-7; D gene uncertain. The CDR3 is made up of 13 amino acids. V was clipped by 5 bases and J by 3 bases, with 11 bases between them. Germline CDR1 reads LNHDA; CDR2 reads SQIVND (reference sequence). CDR3 protein: CASSATPNYEQYF. CDR3 DNA sequence: TGTGCCAGTAGTGCTACACCGAACTACGAGCAGTACTTC.

The rearrangement links TRBV6-1 to TRBJ1-1, with 7 bases that match TRBD1. Trimming took 6 bases from V and 0 from J; bases not matched to a gene: 10. There are 16 residues in the CDR3. The germline V gene has CDR1 MNHNS and CDR2 SASEGT. The CDR3 DNA is TGTGCCAGCAGATCACAGGGGACTATCATGAACACTGAAGCTTTCTTT. It encodes CASRSQGTIMNTEAFF.

This chain joins TRBV20-1 and TRBJ1-2; tentative D call: TRBD1 (6 bases). Germline assignment: CDR1 DFQATT and CDR2 SNEGSKA (reference sequence). V was shortened by 5 bases and J by 4 bases, with 17 bases between the two germline ends. The CDR3 sequence is 14 residues long. Here the CDR3 reads CSAGGQTLGYGYTF. CDR3 DNA sequence: TGCAGTGCTGGCGGACAGACCCTAGGCTATGGCTACACCTTC.

The chain couples TRBV7-2 to TRBJ2-1; 7 nucleotides line up with TRBD2. The CDR3 sequence is 12 residues long. Germline-derived CDR1 and CDR2 are SGHTA and FQGNSA. The V gene end was trimmed by 8 bases and the J gene end by 8 bases; junction bases not matched to a gene: 6. As DNA, the CDR3 is TGTGCCAGCCGCGGGGGAAGCGATGAGCAGTTCTTC. Amino acids: CASRGGSDEQFF.

A remark on this clonotype: A read error may produce the germline difference seen at one junction end. This chain joins TRBV6-6 and TRBJ2-3; unclear D gene. CDR1 MNHNY and CDR2 SVGAGI come from the germline V gene (reference sequence). This CDR3 has 13 amino acids. The CDR3 here is CASSDSVSDTQYF. The CDR3 region has the DNA TGTGCCAGCAGTGACTCAGTGTCAGATACGCAGTATTTT.

The table lists this clonotype with a few counts. The chain recombines TRBV3-1 with TRBJ2-1, with TRBD2 matching over 9 bases. V lost 1 base, J lost 4 bases, and 5 bases stayed unmatched. The CDR3 extends over 16 amino acids. Germline loops: CDR1 LGHDT, CDR2 YNNKEL (reference sequence). The CDR3: CASSQGIAGDYNEQFF. For the CDR3, the DNA is TGTGCCAGCAGCCAAGGTATAGCGGGGGATTACAATGAGCAGTTCTTC.

J is TRBJ1-2 and V is TRBV11-2; D unclear. Germline V gives CDR1 SGHAT, CDR2 FQNNGV. The CDR3 is 13 amino acids. V dropped 0 bases and J dropped 4 bases, with 6 bases sitting between them. The CDR3 sequence is CASSLDFVYGYTF. Here the CDR3 DNA reads TGTGCCAGCAGCTTAGACTTCGTCTATGGCTACACCTTC.

In its sample, this clonotype was seen many times. V gene TRBV29-1 combines with J gene TRBJ2-7; 7 bases align to TRBD1. Looked up from germline, CDR1 is SQVTM and CDR2 is ANQGSEA. V lost 4 bases, J lost 4 bases, and 1 base stayed unmatched. The CDR3 loop spans 11 amino acids. CDR3 nucleotide sequence: TGCAGCGTTGCACAGGGGTACGAGCAGTACTTC. Translating it yields CSVAQGYEQYF.

The J gene is TRBJ1-4, the V gene TRBV7-9, with unresolved D. This CDR3 has 14 residues. Trimming took off 6 bases at V and 4 bases at J, with 12 bases between the two ends. Germline CDR1 and CDR2: SEHNR and FQNEAQ (reference sequence). CDR3 nucleotides: TGTGCCAGCAGTCTGGTCGTGGGTAATGAAAAACTGTTTTTT. It is translated as CASSLVVGNEKLFF. Full variable domain (missing parts from reference TRBV7-9 and TRBJ1-4): DTGVSQNPRHKITKRGQNVTFRCDPISEHNRLYWYRQTLGQGPEFLTYFQNEAQLEKSRLLSDRFSAERPKGSFSTLEIQRTEQGDSAMYLCASSLVVGNEKLFFGSGTQLSVL.

CDR3 sequence: CAISTTGTRRETQYF. CDR3 DNA sequence: TGTGCCATCAGTACCACCGGGACACGGAGGGAGACCCAGTACTTC. The genes are TRBV10-3 and TRBJ2-5, with D possibly matching TRBD1 (6 bases). The CDR3 contains 15 residues. The germline V and J ends were trimmed by 5 bases and 5 bases, with 18 bases remaining between them. Germline V CDR1 and CDR2: ENHRY, SYGVKD.

This clonotype was detected only a few times. The chain recombines TRBV10-3 with TRBJ2-3; 10 positions match TRBD2. V lost 6 bases to trimming and J lost 2 bases; unmatched junction nucleotides: 5. The CDR3 is 15 residues long. Germline V lookup: CDR1 ENHRY, CDR2 SYGVKD. The CDR3, as DNA: TGTGCCATCAGCATTACTAGCGGGGCCACAGATACGCAGTATTTT. It yields the protein CAISITSGATDTQYF.

The V and J genes are TRBV10-3 and TRBJ1-1; 7 nucleotides line up with TRBD1. V lost 10 bases and J lost 0; bases outside the gene matches: 5. This CDR3 spans 13 amino acids. Germline values: CDR1 ENHRY, CDR2 SYGVKD. CDR3 nucleotides: TGTGCCACCGGACAGGTGATGAACACTGAAGCTTTCTTT. It codes for CATGQVMNTEAFF.

This sequence joins TRBV7-3 and TRBJ2-4, with D possibly matching TRBD1 (6 bases). Germline CDR1 and CDR2: SGHTA and FQGTGA. Between the trimmed V and J ends, which lost 5 bases and 9 bases, there was a span of 17 bases. CDR3 length: 14 residues. The CDR3 DNA reads TGTGCCAGCAGCCCATCCAACGACAGGTTCATTCAGTACTTC. Amino acids: CASSPSNDRFIQYF.

This clonotype showed up just a few times. The J gene is TRBJ2-5, the V gene TRBV6-2 or TRBV6-3, with D possibly matching TRBD2 (8 bases). CDR1 and CDR2 (germline): MNHEY, SVGEGT. Trimming stripped 7 bases from V and 4 bases from J, with 19 bases between. The CDR3 length is 15 residues. CDR3 bases: TGTGCCAGCAACGGACCCCGGGAGGGGGCAGAGACCCAGTACTTC. It is translated as CASNGPREGAETQYF.

This clonotype appeared a few times. The chain combines TRBV9 with TRBJ2-1; D call uncertain. CDR1 is SGDLS and CDR2 is YYNGEE in the germline V gene. V was clipped by 4 bases and J by 8 bases, with 16 bases between them. The CDR3 totals 14 residues. CDR3 sequence (DNA): TGTGCCAGCAGCCCCCTCCTGGAAGGCTATGAGCAGTTCTTC. It encodes CASSPLLEGYEQFF.

This clonotype came up a few times. The chain has TRBV15 and TRBJ1-2; D call uncertain. Trimming took 5 bases from V and 10 from J, leaving 17 bases between them. This CDR3 is 13 amino acids long. Germline CDR1 and CDR2: LNHNV and YYDKDF (reference sequence). The chain's CDR3 is CATSPGLHDAYTF. CDR3 coding DNA: TGTGCCACCAGCCCGGGCCTCCACGATGCCTACACCTTC. Full variable domain (outside the CDR3, taken from reference TRBV15 and TRBJ1-2): DAMVIQNPRYQVTQFGKPVTLSCSQTLNHNVMYWYQQKSSQAPKLLFHYYDKDFNNEADTPDNFQSRRPNTSFCFLDIRSPGLGDTAMYLCATSPGLHDAYTFGSGTRLTVV.

V is TRBV20-1 and J is TRBJ2-5; either TRBD1 or TRBD2 may fit D (6 bases each). From germline, CDR1 is DFQATT and CDR2 SNEGSKA (reference sequence). Trimming cost V 4 bases and J 2 bases, with 14 bases left between them. The CDR3 sequence is 14 residues long. CDR3 nucleotides: TGCAGTGCTAAGGGGGGCGCTGGGCAAGAGACCCAGTACTTC. This encodes CSAKGGAGQETQYF.

The rearrangement joins TRBV9 to TRBJ1-3, with a tentative D call TRBD1 (6 bases). The CDR3 consists of 15 residues. The V and J ends lost 6 bases and 2 bases respectively, with 15 bases between them. The germline gives CDR1 SGDLS, CDR2 YYNGEE. Here the CDR3 reads CASTRTATTGNTIYF. The CDR3 DNA reads as TGTGCCAGCACCCGGACAGCGACCACTGGAAACACCATATATTTT.